This TCR beta chain was identified in a study of radiation and T cells in renal cell carcinoma. Broader study findings: From baseline, blood top tumor clonotypes peaked at 2 weeks post-radiation.

The sample's time point: blood 2 weeks post-SBRT. Treatment: 15 Gy SBRT to primary tumor, nephrectomy 4 weeks later. The repertoire was sequenced with immunoSEQ multiplex PCR; TCRdb's copy has only in-frame clones and lacks some. The repertoire holds 150,000 to 180,000 clones, roughly 87% seen once, with 13% in the top ten. The V and J ends lost 3 bases and 3 bases respectively, with 15 bases between them. Germline V gene sequence: CDR1 LNHDA, CDR2 SQIVND (reference sequence). This CDR3 spans 15 amino acids. Points on this clone: Its specificity is unknown.

This rearrangement joins TRBV19 to TRBJ2-7, with D tentatively TRBD2 (5 bases). This specimen consisted of blood, obtained from a patient whose treatment included radiotherapy and nephrectomy. The sequence came from a woman between 50 and 59 years old with renal cell carcinoma. CDR3 loop: CASSISLGRNYEQYF. In nucleotides, the CDR3 is TGTGCCAGTAGTATTTCCTTGGGGAGAAACTACGAGCAGTACTTC.